The 25 T cell receptor beta chains below were found in one sample sequenced in a study of T cells after yellow fever vaccination. TCRdb called the 5' RACE reads again in MiXCR, with one record for every CDR3 protein. The sample includes approximately 150,000 distinct CDR3 sequences, over 7% seen only once; the top ten take about a third. Sequencing used CD8+ T cells sorted from PBMCs, obtained 45 days after the yellow fever booster vaccination. The source is a man aged 18 to 29 who received the YFV17D yellow fever vaccine.

This clonotype was observed a handful of times. The chain carries TRBV7-9 and TRBJ2-2; D gene uncertain. Germline V CDR1 and CDR2: SEHNR, FQNEAQ (reference sequence). Trimming shortened V by 7 bases and J by 9 bases, and 12 bases separated the two germline ends. The CDR3 is 12 residues long. The CDR3 sequence: CASMGNHRELFF. CDR3 nucleotide sequence: TGTGCCAGCATGGGGAACCACCGGGAGCTGTTTTTT.

The table lists this clonotype with a few counts. The chain combines TRBV13 with TRBJ2-7; D is unresolved. Trimming removed 1 base from V and 0 bases from J, with 4 bases in between. The CDR3 sequence is 13 residues long. The germline V gene encodes CDR1 PRHDT and CDR2 FYEKMQ (reference sequence). In DNA form, the CDR3 reads TGTGCCAGCAGCTTAGAGGCCTCCTACGAGCAGTACTTC. Encoded protein: CASSLEASYEQYF. Full variable domain (missing parts from reference TRBV13 and TRBJ2-7): AAGVIQSPRHLIKEKRETATLKCYPIPRHDTVYWYQQGPGQDPQFLISFYEKMQSDKGSIPDRFSAQQFSDYHSELNMSSLELGDSALYFCASSLEASYEQYFGPGTRLTVT.

The V and J genes are TRBV5-1 and TRBJ1-1; D is unclear. Germline assignment: CDR1 SGHRS and CDR2 YFSETQ. V lost 2 bases, J lost 0 bases, and 8 bases lay in between. The CDR3 consists of 14 residues. For the CDR3, the DNA is TGCGCCAGCAGCTTCGGGCAGATGAACACTGAAGCTTTCTTT. This translates into CASSFGQMNTEAFF.

This clonotype appeared many times. This chain connects TRBV7-8 to TRBJ2-1, with D unresolved. Germline V lookup: CDR1 SGHVS, CDR2 FQNEAQ. The length of the CDR3 is 13 residues. The ends were cut back, 6 bases at V and 2 bases at J, with 8 bases in the middle. CDR3 bases: TGTGCCAGCAGTGTAGCTACCTACAATGAGCAGTTCTTC. It is translated as CASSVATYNEQFF.

J is TRBJ2-7 and V is TRBV6-2 or TRBV6-3, with TRBD2 matching over 12 bases. The CDR3 loop spans 15 amino acids. CDR1 is MNHEY, CDR2 SVGEGT, per germline. J was trimmed by 4 bases and V by 7 bases; bases with no gene match: 8. This CDR3 is CASKRLGLAGYEQYV. The DNA of the CDR3 is TGTGCCAGCAAAAGACTCGGACTAGCGGGGTACGAGCAGTACGTC.

Ten or more counts support this clonotype. The gene calls are TRBV10-3 and TRBJ1-1; D is possibly TRBD1 (6 bases). The V gene lost 6 bases and the J gene lost 4 bases, with 12 bases spanning the gap. The CDR3 extends over 13 amino acids. The germline gives CDR1 ENHRY, CDR2 SYGVKD. The CDR3 loop is CAIRRDTLTEAFF. CDR3 nucleotides: TGTGCCATCAGGCGGGACACCCTCACTGAAGCTTTCTTT.

This clonotype was seen a handful of times. This chain links TRBV3-1 with TRBJ2-5, with TRBD2 matching 9 bases. CDR1 and CDR2 from the germline V gene are LGHDT and YNNKEL (reference sequence). The CDR3 runs 15 residues. Trimming removed 7 bases from V and 7 bases from J; junction bases left unmatched: 13. DNA for the CDR3: TGTGCCAGCACCGTAGTGGGACTAGCCGCGGGGACCCAGTACTTC. It codes for CASTVVGLAAGTQYF.

The rearrangement joins TRBV12-3 or TRBV12-4 to TRBJ1-2; 7 nucleotides match TRBD1. This CDR3 contains 15 residues. V lost 6 bases to trimming and J lost 7 bases; unmatched junction nucleotides: 14. CDR3: CASSPGEGAIGGYTF. For the CDR3, the DNA is TGTGCCAGCAGCCCGGGGGAGGGGGCGATAGGTGGCTACACCTTC.

The CDR3 region is CASSVRGGPDPYNEQFF. CDR3 sequence (DNA): TGTGCCAGCAGTGTCCGCGGGGGGCCGGACCCCTACAATGAGCAGTTCTTC. This chain uses TRBV2 with TRBJ2-1, with TRBD2 identical over 8 bases. Germline values: CDR1 SNHLY, CDR2 FYNNEI. CDR3 length: 17 amino acids. The J segment lost 2 bases and the V segment lost 4 bases, leaving 10 bases of the junction unmatched.

The chain carries TRBV10-3 and TRBJ2-7, with a weak D call TRBD1 (6 bases). Per the germline V gene, CDR1 is ENHRY and CDR2 is SYGVKD. This CDR3 is 13 amino acids long. In DNA, the CDR3 is TGTGCCATCAGTGAGCTGGGCAGGGGCCCATTAATGGTC. Translating gives CAISELGRGPLMV.

This clonotype has at least ten counts. This chain connects TRBV27 to TRBJ2-1, with 9 positions matching TRBD1. CDR1 MNHEY and CDR2 SMNVEV come from the germline V gene (reference sequence). CDR3 length: 14 amino acids. Trimming removed 2 bases from V and 7 bases from J; junction bases left unmatched: 3. This CDR3 reads CASSLAGQGNEQFF. As DNA, the CDR3 is TGTGCCAGCAGTTTAGCGGGACAGGGTAATGAGCAGTTCTTC.

V and J are TRBV27 and TRBJ2-1; 7 bases are shared with TRBD1. CDR1 and CDR2 (germline): MNHEY, SMNVEV (reference sequence). Trimming removed 5 bases from V and 2 bases from J; junction bases left unmatched: 6. The CDR3 consists of 15 residues. CDR3 DNA sequence: TGTGCCAGCAGTCCGAACAGGGGAGCCTACAATGAGCAGTTCTTC. Translation gives CASSPNRGAYNEQFF.

The chain couples TRBV4-1 to TRBJ2-1, with no clear D. The V end was cut by 2 bases, the J end by 8 bases, with 13 bases between. There are 14 residues in the CDR3. The germline V gene has CDR1 MGHRA and CDR2 YSYEKL. CDR3 nucleotides: TGCGCCAGCAGCCAATTGGGTCCTATAGATGAGCAGTTCTTC. Protein product: CASSQLGPIDEQFF.

V and J are TRBV19 and TRBJ1-1, with D perhaps matching TRBD1 (5 bases). V lost 7 bases to trimming and J lost 1 base, with 16 bases between them. This CDR3 is 15 amino acids long. Germline V gene data show CDR1 as LNHDA and CDR2 as SQIVND (reference sequence). Here the CDR3 reads CASKNSDSPNTEAFF. CDR3 nucleotide sequence: TGTGCCAGTAAAAACTCTGACAGCCCGAACACTGAAGCTTTCTTT.

The chain recombines TRBV27 with TRBJ2-1; unclear D gene. The germline V and J ends were trimmed by 5 bases and 4 bases, with 9 bases remaining between them. CDR3 length equals 13 residues. Looked up from germline, CDR1 is MNHEY and CDR2 is SMNVEV (reference sequence). The CDR3 region has the DNA TGTGCCAGCAGTCCCCGGCTATACAATGAGCAGTTCTTC. Its protein is CASSPRLYNEQFF.

This clonotype was seen more than once but under ten times. The chain links TRBV5-5 to TRBJ2-3, with TRBD2 matching 13 bases. Trimming at V came to 1 base and at J to 6 bases, leaving 8 bases not matched to a gene. Per the germline V gene, CDR1 is SGHKS and CDR2 is YYEKEE (reference sequence). CDR3 length: 17 residues. The CDR3 reads CASSLSTSGGAFDTQYF. CDR3 sequence (DNA): TGTGCCAGCAGCTTGTCAACTAGCGGGGGGGCCTTCGATACGCAGTATTTT.

In its sample, this clonotype was seen a few times. The CDR3 DNA is TGTGCCAGCACCCGGACTAGCGAAGATGAGCAGTTCTTC. Encoded protein: CASTRTSEDEQFF. The chain carries TRBV7-2 and TRBJ2-1; 9 bases agree with TRBD2. Trimming at V came to 7 bases and at J to 8 bases, leaving 6 bases not matched to a gene. The CDR3 length is 13 residues. Germline V CDR1 and CDR2: SGHTA, FQGNSA.

The chain recombines TRBV10-3 with TRBJ2-2; TRBD2 agrees at 11 bases. The trim removed 0 bases at V and 5 bases at J, leaving 8 bases unmatched. The CDR3 extends over 18 amino acids. In germline, CDR1 is ENHRY, CDR2 SYGVKD. CDR3: CAISESTSGEMRTGELFF. The CDR3 region has the DNA TGTGCCATCAGTGAGTCGACTAGCGGGGAAATGAGGACCGGGGAGCTGTTTTTT.

A few counts support this clonotype. The rearrangement uses TRBV24-1 and TRBJ2-5; 9 nucleotides agree with TRBD2. This CDR3 has 17 residues. Germline V gene sequence: CDR1 KGHDR, CDR2 SFDVKD. J was trimmed by 2 bases and V by 1 base; bases with no gene match: 7. The CDR3 protein is CATSDFRAGGLQETQYF. CDR3 sequence (DNA): TGTGCCACCAGTGATTTTAGAGCGGGGGGCCTTCAAGAGACCCAGTACTTC.

The chain is built from TRBV7-8 and TRBJ1-5, with TRBD1 identical over 9 bases. CDR3 length equals 15 residues. The V and J ends lost 5 bases and 7 bases, in that order; junction bases with no gene match: 9. The germline gives CDR1 SGHVS, CDR2 FQNEAQ. The CDR3 here is CASSPGTGFGQPQHF. In nucleotides, the CDR3 is TGTGCCAGCAGCCCCGGGACAGGGTTCGGGCAGCCCCAGCATTTT.

The V and J genes are TRBV14 and TRBJ1-1, with D possibly TRBD1 on 6 matching bases. The CDR3 covers 13 residues. V lost 9 bases to trimming and J lost 1 base, with 12 bases between them. Per the germline V gene, CDR1 is SGHDN and CDR2 is FVKESK. The CDR3 sequence: CASDRLGNTEAFF. CDR3 in DNA: TGTGCCAGTGACAGGCTTGGGAACACTGAAGCTTTCTTT.

In regard to this clonotype: A much larger clone is a single base away; this may be a read error. The J gene is TRBJ1-2, the V gene TRBV28; D is uncertain. Trimming took off 5 bases at V and 7 bases at J, with 11 bases between the two ends. The CDR3 spans 12 residues. Germline-derived CDR1 and CDR2 are MDHEN and SYDVKM. The CDR3 protein is CASSPAGFGYTF. DNA for the CDR3: TGTGCCAGCAGTCCAGCAGGATTTGGCTACACCTTC.

In DNA form, the CDR3 reads TGCGCCAGCAGCTCGACTGGGGCGAACACCGGGGAGCTGTTTTTT. It is translated as CASSSTGANTGELFF. The chain employs TRBV5-1 and TRBJ2-2; D gene uncertain. V lost 3 bases to trimming and J lost 0 bases, with 9 bases between them. The germline gives CDR1 SGHRS, CDR2 YFSETQ. The CDR3 consists of 15 residues.

The CDR3 DNA sequence: TGTGCCAGCAGCCTCGGGGCAGCGAGGGGCTACACCTTC. This encodes CASSLGAARGYTF. The chain employs TRBV9 and TRBJ1-2; D possibly corresponds to TRBD1 (5 bases). Germline assignment: CDR1 SGDLS and CDR2 YYNGEE. The V end lost 4 bases, the J end lost 8 bases, and 15 bases lay between the germline ends. The CDR3 runs 13 residues.

As DNA, the CDR3 is TGTGCCATCAACCAGGGTGCGGAAGCTTTCTTT. Encoded protein: CAINQGAEAFF. V and J are TRBV10-3 and TRBJ1-1, with TRBD1 as a possible D gene (5 bases). There are 11 residues in the CDR3. Trimming took 7 bases from V and 8 from J, leaving 11 bases between them. From germline, CDR1 is ENHRY and CDR2 SYGVKD.